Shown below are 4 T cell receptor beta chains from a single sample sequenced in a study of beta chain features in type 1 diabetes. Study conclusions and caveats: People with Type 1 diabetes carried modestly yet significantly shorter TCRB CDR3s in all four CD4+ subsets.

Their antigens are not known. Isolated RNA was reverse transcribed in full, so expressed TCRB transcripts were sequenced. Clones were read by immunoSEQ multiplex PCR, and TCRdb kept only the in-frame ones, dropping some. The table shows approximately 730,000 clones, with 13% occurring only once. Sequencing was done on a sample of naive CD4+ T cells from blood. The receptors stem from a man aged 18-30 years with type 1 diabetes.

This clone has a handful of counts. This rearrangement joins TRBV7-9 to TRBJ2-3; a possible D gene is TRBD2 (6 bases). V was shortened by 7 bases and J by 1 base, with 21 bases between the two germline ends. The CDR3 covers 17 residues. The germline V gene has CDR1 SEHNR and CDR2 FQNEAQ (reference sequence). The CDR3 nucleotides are TGTGCCAGCACCTTCCCCGAGGACGGGAGTGGCACAGATACGCAGTATTTT. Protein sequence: CASTFPEDGSGTDTQYF.

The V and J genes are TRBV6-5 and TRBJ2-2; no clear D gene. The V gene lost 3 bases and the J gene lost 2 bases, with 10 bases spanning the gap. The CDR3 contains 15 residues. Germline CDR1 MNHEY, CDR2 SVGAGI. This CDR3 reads CASSYWAQNTGELFF. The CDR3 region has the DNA TGTGCCAGCAGTTATTGGGCTCAAAACACCGGGGAGCTGTTTTTT.

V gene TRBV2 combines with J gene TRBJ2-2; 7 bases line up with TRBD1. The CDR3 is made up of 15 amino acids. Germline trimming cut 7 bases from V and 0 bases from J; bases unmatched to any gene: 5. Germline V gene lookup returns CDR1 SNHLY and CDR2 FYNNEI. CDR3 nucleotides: TGTGCCAGCATGGGGACAGCTTCGAACACCGGGGAGCTGTTTTTT. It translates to CASMGTASNTGELFF.

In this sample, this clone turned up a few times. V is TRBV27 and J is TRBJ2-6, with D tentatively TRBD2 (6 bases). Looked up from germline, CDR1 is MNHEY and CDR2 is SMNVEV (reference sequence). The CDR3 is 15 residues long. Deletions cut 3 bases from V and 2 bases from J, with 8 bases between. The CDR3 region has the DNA TGTGCCAGCAGTTTCGGAGGGGCTGGGGCCAACGTCCTGACTTTC. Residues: CASSFGGAGANVLTF.